Sequencing of this TCR beta chain was carried out in a study of T cells in localized non-small cell lung cancer. About this clone itself: Antigen: not known.

Measured with immunoSEQ multiplex PCR; TCRdb has only the in-frame clones, and not every one. This table has approximately 22,000 clones, approximately 86% appearing once. The CDR3 totals 13 residues. Germline V gives CDR1 SNHLY, CDR2 FYNNEI. Notes on the study in general: A median of around 60 clones ranked among the top 100 in tumor appeared in adjacent lung. Because only a single region of the tumor was sequenced, heterogeneity remains possible. Peak T cell clonality was found in uninvolved adjacent lung, exceeding tumor. Longer overall survival associated with higher blood T cell density; shorter survival with higher adjacent-lung clonality.

The source of this sequence is a man aged 40-75 years with stage II squamous cell lung carcinoma. This chain joins TRBV2 and TRBJ1-4; no firm D call. Specimen: PBMCs, collected before any cancer treatment. The chain's CDR3 is CAAVRGMGEKLFF. The CDR3 bases are TGTGCAGCCGTGCGAGGGATGGGTGAAAAACTGTTTTTT. Based on the CDR3 plus reference TRBV2 and TRBJ1-4, the full variable domain is EPEVTQTPSHQVTQMGQEVILRCVPISNHLYFYWYRQILGQKVEFLVSFYNNEISEKSEIFDDQFSVERPDGSNFTLKIRSTKLEDSAMYFCAAVRGMGEKLFFGSGTQLSVL.